This is a list of T cell receptor beta chains from one sample in a study of T cells in Graves' hyperthyroidism and ophthalmopathy. TCRdb processed the multiplex PCR reads anew with MiXCR; each CDR3 protein has one entry. The data hold 750,000 to 950,000 distinct CDR3 sequences, with over 35% observed a single time. The material sequenced was blood. All receptors derive from a man between 18 and 29 years old with Graves' hyperthyroidism. Each CDR3 is given with its conserved first and last residue. The order of the fields is V gene, clone size, J gene, D gene, CDR3 protein, CDR3 DNA. D genes are given only for firm matches. The size entry is marked missing in some rows and otherwise reads once, few, many or a size class.

>TRBV7-2|NA|TRBJ2-7|NA
CASSLLGQIYEQYF
TGTGCCAGCAGCCTACTCGGACAGATCTACGAGCAGTACTTC
>TRBV7-6|many|TRBJ1-1|NA
CASSTHPGNTEAFF
TGTGCCAGCAGCACCCACCCCGGGAACACTGAAGCTTTCTTT
>TRBV5-4|few|TRBJ1-2|NA
CASSSGTPDYGYTF
TGTGCCAGCAGCTCTGGGACGCCCGACTATGGCTACACCTTC
>TRBV20-1|NA|TRBJ2-7|NA
CSAIFPGTGSEQYF
TGCAGTGCTATCTTCCCCGGGACCGGGAGCGAGCAGTACTTC
>TRBV12-3/TRBV12-4|NA|TRBJ1-1|NA
CASSLARGAVAFF
TGTGCCAGCAGTTTAGCTCGGGGGGCGGTAGCTTTCTTT
>TRBV7-8|NA|TRBJ2-7|TRBD2
CASSWGTSGSNSYEQYF
TGTGCCAGCAGCTGGGGGACTAGCGGGAGTAACTCCTACGAGCAGTACTTC
>TRBV19|few|TRBJ2-2|TRBD1
CASSTDRDGTGELFF
TGTGCCAGTAGTACTGACAGGGATGGTACCGGGGAGCTGTTTTTT
>TRBV7-2|few|TRBJ2-7|NA
CASSHAAYEQYF
TGTGCCAGCAGCCATGCTGCCTACGAGCAGTACTTC
>TRBV20-1|few|TRBJ1-4|NA
CSAPRGEEEKLFF
TGCAGTGCTCCTCGGGGGGAGGAGGAAAAACTGTTTTTT
>TRBV7-6|few|TRBJ2-1|TRBD2
CASSFGEGNEQFF
TGTGCCAGCAGCTTTGGGGAGGGGAATGAGCAGTTCTTC
>TRBV9|few|TRBJ2-7|NA
CASSAQWGPQGYEQYF
TGTGCCAGCAGCGCGCAATGGGGCCCTCAGGGCTACGAGCAGTACTTC
>TRBV5-1|few|TRBJ1-1|NA
CASSLVGMGDTEAFF
TGCGCCAGCAGCTTGGTAGGGATGGGGGACACTGAAGCTTTCTTT
>TRBV20-1|few|TRBJ2-7|NA
CSANPPRGEQYF
TGCAGTGCGAATCCCCCCCGGGGAGAGCAGTACTTC
>TRBV20-1|NA|TRBJ1-5|TRBD1
CSAGPGGEVQPQHF
TGCAGTGCAGGACCAGGGGGCGAGGTTCAGCCCCAGCATTTT
>TRBV24-1|many|TRBJ1-4|NA
CATSDPGANEKLFF
TGTGCCACCAGTGATCCAGGGGCTAATGAAAAACTGTTTTTT